The clone carrying this T cell receptor (beta chain) appeared once. The entry originates in a study of T cell responses to AZD1222 COVID-19 vaccine. Clones were read by immunoSEQ multiplex PCR, and TCRdb kept only the in-frame ones, dropping some. The repertoire has 120,000 to 150,000 clones, just over 90% of them found once; the top ten carry roughly 4.9%. The sequenced sample was peripheral blood, obtained on day 0 of AZD1222 vaccination. The receptor was derived from an adult in good health.

The CDR3 bases are TGTGCCAGTACTACAGGGGGGCATCAGCCCCAGCATTTT. Its protein product is CASTTGGHQPQHF. The V gene is TRBV19, the J gene TRBJ1-5; TRBD1 matches 8 bases. The CDR3 length is 13 residues. The V and J ends lost 7 bases and 5 bases, in that order; junction bases with no gene match: 4. The germline V gene encodes CDR1 LNHDA and CDR2 SQIVND (reference sequence).